The subject of this entry is one T cell receptor (beta chain). Antigen: not known. CDR3 length equals 16 residues. Deletions cut 4 bases from V and 6 bases from J, with 22 bases between. Germline lookup yields CDR1 SGHRS and CDR2 YFSETQ. The data derive from a study of shared clonotypes between healthy human individuals. Study results and limitations: Only blood underwent sampling, and tissue repertoires likely differ. As a rule, naive subsets had a larger estimated richness than memory subsets.

The protocol was immunoSEQ multiplex PCR, while the TCRdb copy is restricted to in-frame clones and leaves out a portion. The repertoire has about 2.3 million clones, under 95% of them found once; the top ten carry approximately 0.41%. This clonotype was sampled from a man aged 18 to 35 in good health. Some clones in this sample may be carry-over from other donors' samples. The sequencing input was naive CD4+ T cells from PBMCs. Subset in this sample: CD45RA+ positively selected. V gene TRBV5-1 combines with J gene TRBJ1-1; a weak D match, TRBD1 (5 bases). The CDR3 spells CASSPTAGQLWAEAFF. CDR3 in DNA: TGCGCCAGCAGCCCGACCGCAGGACAACTCTGGGCTGAAGCTTTCTTT. Full variable domain (outside the CDR3, taken from reference TRBV5-1 and TRBJ1-1): KAGVTQTPRYLIKTRGQQVTLSCSPISGHRSVSWYQQTPGQGLQFLFEYFSETQRNKGNFPGRFSGRQFSNSRSEMNVSTLELGDSALYLCASSPTAGQLWAEAFFGQGTRLTVV.